These 26 T cell receptor beta chains were sequenced from one sample in a study of T cells in Graves' hyperthyroidism and ophthalmopathy. The investigators amplified TCR beta CDR3 regions from RNA transcripts. HTBI primers were the set used in a first-round RT-PCR of the TCR CDR3. TCRdb called the multiplex PCR reads again in MiXCR, with one record for every CDR3 protein. The sample shows around 450,000 distinct CDR3 sequences, approximately 14% of them seen only once. Material for sequencing was blood. Receptor source: a young woman with Graves' hyperthyroidism.

There are many counts of this clonotype. The chain combines TRBV11-2 with TRBJ2-7, with D hard to call. The CDR3 totals 12 residues. V dropped 1 base and J dropped 5 bases, with 6 bases sitting between them. The V gene's germline CDR1 is SGHAT and CDR2 FQNNGV. As DNA, the CDR3 is TGTGCCAGCAGCTTAGCCAGCGACGAGCAGTACTTC. Translation: CASSLASDEQYF.

This clonotype was detected many times. V gene TRBV5-1 combines with J gene TRBJ2-2, with unresolved D. The CDR3 sequence is 15 residues long. V was trimmed by 0 bases and J by 1 base, leaving 7 bases between them. Germline V gives CDR1 SGHRS, CDR2 YFSETQ. This chain's CDR3 is CASSLAEKNTGELFF. The CDR3 DNA reads TGCGCCAGCAGCTTGGCCGAAAAGAACACCGGGGAGCTGTTTTTT.

The rearrangement links TRBV4-1 to TRBJ1-6; the D is unclear. In germline, CDR1 is MGHRA, CDR2 YSYEKL. V lost 1 base and J lost 6, with 10 bases in between. This CDR3 comprises 15 residues. The CDR3 sequence: CASSQVGWGNSPLHF. The CDR3 DNA is TGCGCCAGCAGCCAAGTGGGGTGGGGTAATTCACCCCTCCACTTT.

Concerning this clonotype itself: Possible read error: a much larger clone is one base away. The rearrangement links TRBV3-1 to TRBJ1-5, with D unclear. The CDR3 is made up of 14 amino acids. The V and J ends lost 1 base and 0 bases respectively, with 4 bases between them. From germline, CDR1 is LGHDT and CDR2 YNNKEL (reference sequence). In DNA form, the CDR3 reads TGTGCCAGCAGCCAAGGGACTAGCAATCAGCCCCAGCATTTT. It codes for CASSQGTSNQPQHF.

Ten or more counts support this clonotype. This rearrangement joins TRBV10-3 to TRBJ1-5, with no clear D. The ends were cut back, 2 bases at V and 6 bases at J, with 5 bases in the middle. CDR1 and CDR2 (germline): ENHRY, SYGVKD. There are 12 residues in the CDR3. The CDR3 DNA reads as TGTGCCATCAGTGAGGTCGGTCAGCCCCAGCATTTT. This codes for CAISEVGQPQHF.

V usage is TRBV12-3 or TRBV12-4 and J usage is TRBJ1-1, with D maybe TRBD1 (6 bases). The CDR3 totals 14 residues. Trimming removed 3 bases from V and 8 bases from J, with 16 bases in between. The CDR3: CASSFSRTAKEAFF. CDR3 nucleotide sequence: TGTGCCAGCAGTTTTTCTAGGACAGCTAAAGAAGCTTTCTTT.

This clonotype has only a few counts. The junction departs from the called germline gene at one end, perhaps through a read error. J is TRBJ2-1 and V is TRBV7-7; D ambiguous. Germline V CDR1 and CDR2: SSHAT, FNYEAQ (reference sequence). This CDR3 is built from 13 residues. The CDR3 DNA is TGTGCTAGCAGTTCCGAAGAGTTCAATGAGCAGTTCTTC. It codes for CASSSEEFNEQFF.

The V and J genes are TRBV4-3 and TRBJ1-2; no clear D gene. Germline lookup yields CDR1 LGHNA and CDR2 YSLEER. The CDR3 runs to 15 residues. Trimming shortened V by 3 bases and J by 0 bases, and 11 bases separated the two germline ends. The CDR3 sequence: CASSHNPGPNYGYTF. The CDR3, as DNA: TGCGCCAGCAGCCACAACCCGGGCCCTAACTATGGCTACACCTTC.

A note on this clonotype: Given a much more abundant clone one base away, this may be a read error. The V and J genes are TRBV6-2 or TRBV6-3 and TRBJ1-4, with 8 nucleotides matching TRBD1. The ends lost 5 bases at V and 1 base at J; junction bases unmatched: 0. Germline V gene sequence: CDR1 MNHEY, CDR2 SVGEGT. The CDR3 has 14 residues. DNA for the CDR3: TGTGCCAGCAGTACAGGGGGAACTAATGAAAAACTGTTTTTT. Encoded protein: CASSTGGTNEKLFF.

The rearrangement links TRBV7-8 to TRBJ2-3; D assignment may be TRBD1 or TRBD2 (5 bases each). The V and J ends lost 4 bases and 5 bases respectively, with 13 bases between them. CDR1 and CDR2 (germline): SGHVS, FQNEAQ. This CDR3 has 14 residues. CDR3 region: CASSSTGPGDTQYF. CDR3 coding DNA: TGTGCCAGCAGCTCAACGGGGCCGGGAGATACGCAGTATTTT. Using reference TRBV7-8 and TRBJ2-3 for the parts outside the CDR3, the full variable domain is GAGVSQSPRYKVAKRGQDVALRCDPISGHVSLFWYQQALGQGPEFLTYFQNEAQLDKSGLPSDRFFAERPEGSVSTLKIQRTQQEDSAVYLCASSSTGPGDTQYFGPGTRLTVL.

This clonotype was seen repeatedly, ten times or more. The chain joins TRBV11-2 to TRBJ2-4; the D is unclear. Germline CDR1 and CDR2: SGHAT and FQNNGV. The CDR3 is 20 residues long. Trimming cost V 5 bases and J 1 base, with 27 bases left between them. The CDR3 nucleotides are TGTGCCAGCAGCCTAGGTGTGGGCGGCCGTCCAAGTCGGGCCAAAAACATTCAGTACTTC. Protein: CASSLGVGGRPSRAKNIQYF. The whole variable domain, remainder taken from reference TRBV11-2 and TRBJ2-4, is EAGVAQSPRYKIIEKRQSVAFWCNPISGHATLYWYQQILGQGPKLLIQFQNNGVVDDSQLPKDRFSAERLKGVDSTLKIQPAKLEDSAVYLCASSLGVGGRPSRAKNIQYFGAGTRLSVL.

The V gene is TRBV20-1, the J gene TRBJ2-7, with 13 bases matching TRBD2. The CDR3 is 17 amino acids. V lost 3 bases to trimming and J lost 1 base; unmatched junction nucleotides: 9. Germline lookup yields CDR1 DFQATT and CDR2 SNEGSKA (reference sequence). The CDR3 DNA reads TGCAGTGCTAGGAGGACTAGCGGGAGCAAGAGGTCCTACGAGCAGTACTTC. Translating it yields CSARRTSGSKRSYEQYF.

About this clonotype: A clone one base away is much larger, so this may be a read error. The V call is TRBV20-1, the J call TRBJ1-2; D is unresolved. The CDR3 totals 14 residues. Trimming pared 3 bases from V and 4 bases from J, leaving 15 bases between. Germline-derived CDR1 and CDR2 are DFQATT and SNEGSKA (reference sequence). The CDR3 DNA reads as TGCAGTGCTAGCGCCACCCTAGACCGCTATGGCTACACCTTC. As protein: CSASATLDRYGYTF.

Only a few counts were recorded for this clonotype. The chain joins TRBV6-2 or TRBV6-3 to TRBJ2-1; TRBD1 might be the D (5 bases). The CDR3 contains 15 residues. Between the trimmed V and J ends, which lost 6 bases and 3 bases, there was a span of 15 bases. Germline-derived CDR1 and CDR2 are MNHEY and SVGEGT. CDR3 coding DNA: TGTGCCAGCAGGGACGTCGGCGACAGCTACAATGAGCAGTTCTTC. Translation gives CASRDVGDSYNEQFF.

The chain combines TRBV7-9 with TRBJ1-1; D ambiguous. This CDR3 has 12 amino acids. The germline gives CDR1 SEHNR, CDR2 FQNEAQ (reference sequence). V was cut by 2 bases and J by 3 bases, with 4 bases left in between. The CDR3 is CASSLTDTEAFF. The CDR3 DNA sequence: TGTGCCAGCAGCTTAACCGACACTGAAGCTTTCTTT.

This clonotype was observed a few times. The chain joins TRBV19 to TRBJ1-1; possibly TRBD1 for D (6 bases). CDR1 and CDR2 from the germline V gene are LNHDA and SQIVND (reference sequence). The CDR3 sequence is 16 residues long. The V end was cut by 5 bases, the J end by 1 base, with 17 bases between. Here the CDR3 reads CASSPGQWRGNTEAFF. The DNA for the CDR3 is TGTGCCAGTAGTCCGGGACAATGGAGGGGGAACACTGAAGCTTTCTTT.

This chain connects TRBV7-2 to TRBJ2-7; D possibly corresponds to TRBD2 (7 bases). V dropped 5 bases and J dropped 5 bases, with 25 bases sitting between them. Germline V gives CDR1 SGHTA, CDR2 FQGNSA. This CDR3 has 17 residues. CDR3 sequence (DNA): TGTGCCAGCAGCCAGGCGGCGGGGGCGGAGTGGTCCAACGAGCAGTACTTC. It specifies CASSQAAGAEWSNEQYF.

The rearrangement joins TRBV19 to TRBJ2-2, with TRBD1 matching over 9 bases. This CDR3 region has 16 residues. Germline loops: CDR1 LNHDA, CDR2 SQIVND (reference sequence). V lost 9 bases to trimming and J lost 0 bases; unmatched junction nucleotides: 8. This chain's CDR3 is CASTFRTGANTGELFF. The CDR3 DNA reads TGTGCCAGCACCTTCAGGACAGGGGCGAACACCGGGGAGCTGTTTTTT.

The CDR3 DNA reads TGCAGTGCAATAGCGGGGAACAATGAGCAGTTCTTC. This codes for CSAIAGNNEQFF. This chain links TRBV20-1 with TRBJ2-1; 8 bases fit TRBD2. Germline loops: CDR1 DFQATT, CDR2 SNEGSKA (reference sequence). With V trimmed by 6 bases and J by 5 bases, 3 bases remained unmatched. The CDR3 is 12 amino acids.

This clonotype was counted ten times or more. The chain recombines TRBV5-1 with TRBJ2-3; TRBD1 matches at 8 bases. Germline CDR1 reads SGHRS; CDR2 reads YFSETQ. This CDR3 comprises 15 residues. V shed 0 bases, J shed 3 bases, and the junction held 3 bases outside the gene matches. The CDR3 nucleotides are TGCGCCAGCAGCTTGGAGGACAGGGAGACAGATACGCAGTATTTT. Its protein product is CASSLEDRETDTQYF.

This clonotype has a handful of counts. The rearrangement links TRBV29-1 to TRBJ2-5, with no clear D. Trimming cost V 5 bases and J 5 bases, with 18 bases left between them. Germline CDR1 reads SQVTM; CDR2 reads ANQGSEA. The CDR3 runs to 14 residues. CDR3 region: CSVTNTELGETQYF. The DNA of the CDR3 is TGCAGCGTTACAAATACAGAGCTAGGGGAGACCCAGTACTTC.

This clonotype has a count of ten or more. The chain couples TRBV20-1 to TRBJ2-1, with 9 bases aligning to TRBD2. Germline V gene lookup returns CDR1 DFQATT and CDR2 SNEGSKA (reference sequence). J gave up 4 bases and V 2 bases, and 9 bases lay outside the gene matches. This CDR3 has 16 amino acids. The CDR3 loop is CSARLAGAKVYNEQFF. The DNA for the CDR3 is TGCAGTGCTAGATTAGCGGGAGCTAAGGTTTACAATGAGCAGTTCTTC.

The sample holds many counts of this clonotype. V usage is TRBV27 and J usage is TRBJ1-2; 8 bases fit TRBD1. The germline CDR1 and CDR2 sequences are MNHEY and SMNVEV (reference sequence). The CDR3 length is 13 residues. J was trimmed by 8 bases and V by 2 bases; bases with no gene match: 4. The CDR3 coding sequence is TGTGCCAGCAGTTTAGGGACAGGCGCCGGCTACACCTTC. It is translated as CASSLGTGAGYTF.

V is TRBV19 and J is TRBJ1-2; no reliable D call. The germline gives CDR1 LNHDA, CDR2 SQIVND (reference sequence). The CDR3 extends over 13 amino acids. V shed 3 bases and J shed 8 bases, with 13 bases lying between them. In DNA, the CDR3 is TGTGCCAGTAGTATTCGCGAGCGGGAGGGCTACACCTTC. Amino acids: CASSIREREGYTF.

In this sample, this clonotype turned up a few times. The rearrangement uses TRBV6-1 and TRBJ2-7, with TRBD1 matching 9 bases. CDR3 length equals 14 residues. Germline V CDR1 and CDR2: MNHNS, SASEGT. V lost 7 bases and J lost 5; bases outside the gene matches: 9. CDR3 residues: CASIKGGTGNEQYF. The CDR3, as DNA: TGTGCCAGCATCAAGGGGGGGACAGGGAACGAGCAGTACTTC.

This clonotype has ten or more counts. The V gene is TRBV19, the J gene TRBJ1-5, with 8 bases aligning to TRBD1. The CDR3 extends over 17 amino acids. CDR1 and CDR2 from the germline V gene are LNHDA and SQIVND (reference sequence). V was clipped by 3 bases and J by 0 bases; unmatched bases: 7. CDR3 sequence: CASSIRDRRNSNQPQHF. CDR3 DNA sequence: TGTGCCAGTAGTATTCGGGACAGGCGGAATAGCAATCAGCCCCAGCATTTT.